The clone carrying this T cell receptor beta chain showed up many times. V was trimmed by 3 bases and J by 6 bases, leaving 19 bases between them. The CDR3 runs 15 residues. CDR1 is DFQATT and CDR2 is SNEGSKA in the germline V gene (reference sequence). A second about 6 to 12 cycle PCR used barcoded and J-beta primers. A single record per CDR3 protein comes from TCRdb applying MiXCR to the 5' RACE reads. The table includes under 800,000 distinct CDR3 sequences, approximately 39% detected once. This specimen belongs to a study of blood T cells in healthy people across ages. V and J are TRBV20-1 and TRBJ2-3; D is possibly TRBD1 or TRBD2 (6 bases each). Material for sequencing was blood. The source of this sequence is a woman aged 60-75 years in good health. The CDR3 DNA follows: TGCAGTGCTAGTTTGGACGGGGGCAGGTTTGATACGCAGTATTTT. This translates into CSASLDGGRFDTQYF.